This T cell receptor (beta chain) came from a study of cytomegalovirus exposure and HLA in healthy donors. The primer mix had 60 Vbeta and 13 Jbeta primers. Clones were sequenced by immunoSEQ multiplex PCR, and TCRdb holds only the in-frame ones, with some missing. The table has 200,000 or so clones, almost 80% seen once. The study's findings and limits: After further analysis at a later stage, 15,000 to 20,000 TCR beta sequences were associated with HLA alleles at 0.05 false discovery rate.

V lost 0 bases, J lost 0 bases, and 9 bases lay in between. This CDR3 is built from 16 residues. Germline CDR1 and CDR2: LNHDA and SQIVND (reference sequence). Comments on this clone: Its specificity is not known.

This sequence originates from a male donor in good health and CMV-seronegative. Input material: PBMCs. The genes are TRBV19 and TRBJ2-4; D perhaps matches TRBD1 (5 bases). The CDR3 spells CASSIDGRGAKNIQYF. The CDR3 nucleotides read TGTGCCAGTAGTATAGACGGTAGGGGAGCCAAAAACATTCAGTACTTC.